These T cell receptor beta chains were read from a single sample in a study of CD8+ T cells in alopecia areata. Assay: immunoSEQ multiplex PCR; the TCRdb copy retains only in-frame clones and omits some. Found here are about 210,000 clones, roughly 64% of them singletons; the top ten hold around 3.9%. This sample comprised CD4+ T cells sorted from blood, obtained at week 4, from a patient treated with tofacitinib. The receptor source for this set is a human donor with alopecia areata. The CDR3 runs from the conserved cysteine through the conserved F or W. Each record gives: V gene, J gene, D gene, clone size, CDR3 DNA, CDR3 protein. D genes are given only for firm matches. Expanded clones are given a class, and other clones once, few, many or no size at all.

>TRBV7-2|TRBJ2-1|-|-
TGTGCCAGCAGCCCCCAGTCCTACAATGAGCAGTTCTTC
CASSPQSYNEQFF
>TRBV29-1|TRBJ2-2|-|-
TGCAGCGTTGAAAGACAGAACACCGGGGAGCTGTTTTTT
CSVERQNTGELFF
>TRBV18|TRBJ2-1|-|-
TGTGCCAGCTCACCCACCTCCGAGGGGCAGTTCTTC
CASSPTSEGQFF
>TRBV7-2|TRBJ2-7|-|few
TGTGCCAGCAGCTTAGCGTTGGGGCAGGGCTACGAGCAGTACTTC
CASSLALGQGYEQYF
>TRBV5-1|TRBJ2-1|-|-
TGCGCCAGCAGCTTGCATGCCGCTAGCTACAATGAGCAGTTCTTC
CASSLHAASYNEQFF
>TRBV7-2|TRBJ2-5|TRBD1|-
TGTGCCAGCAGGACAGGGACATCCTTGGGGACCCAGTACTTC
CASRTGTSLGTQYF
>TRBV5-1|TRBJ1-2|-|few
TGCGCCAGCAGCCACCAGGCACAGGGCCAGGATGGCTACACCTTC
CASSHQAQGQDGYTF
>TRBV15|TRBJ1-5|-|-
TGTGCCACCAGCAGAGATCCGGCACGGCCCCAGCATTTT
CATSRDPARPQHF
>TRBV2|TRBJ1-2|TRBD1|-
TGTGCCAGCAGTTTTGCGACAGGGATGAGTGGCTACACCTTC
CASSFATGMSGYTF
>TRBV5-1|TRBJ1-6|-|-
TGCGCCAGCAGCACCCAGAGGCTCTTTAATTCACCCCTCCACTTT
CASSTQRLFNSPLHF
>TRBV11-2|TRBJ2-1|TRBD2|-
TGTGCCAGCAGCTTAGGGACTAGTAATGAGCAGTTCTTC
CASSLGTSNEQFF
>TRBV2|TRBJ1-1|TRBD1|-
TGTGCCAGCAGAGTTACAGGGGGCACTGAAGCTTTCTTT
CASRVTGGTEAFF
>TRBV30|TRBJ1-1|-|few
TGTGCCTGGAGGCTGATGCGTACCCTCATGAACACTGAAGCTTTCTTT
CAWRLMRTLMNTEAFF
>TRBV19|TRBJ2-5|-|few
TGTGCCAGTAGTTCCCTCGGACTCCAAGAGACCCAGTACTTC
CASSSLGLQETQYF
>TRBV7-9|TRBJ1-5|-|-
TGTGCCAGCAGCGCAGAGGTTAGCAATCAGCCCCAGCATTTT
CASSAEVSNQPQHF
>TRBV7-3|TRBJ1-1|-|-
TGTGCCAGCAGCTACGGGGGGAACACTGAAGCTTTCTTT
CASSYGGNTEAFF
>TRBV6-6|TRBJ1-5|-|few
TGTGCCAGCAGGCAGGGTGGGGATCAGCCCCAGCATTTT
CASRQGGDQPQHF
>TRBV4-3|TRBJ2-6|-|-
TGCGCCAGCAGCCAAGGGTACTCTGGGGCCAACGTCCTGACTTTC
CASSQGYSGANVLTF
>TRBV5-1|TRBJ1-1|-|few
TGCGCCAGCAGCTTGGCATTCGGGGGGTACACTGAAGCTTTCTTT
CASSLAFGGYTEAFF
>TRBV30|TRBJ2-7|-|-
TGTGCCTGGAGTTGGAGTTCACAGGATACGAAGCAGTACTTC
CAWSWSSQDTKQYF
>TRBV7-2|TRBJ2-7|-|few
TGTGCCAGCAGCTTAGGTGGGGGAGAAAGCTACCCCCAGTACTTC
CASSLGGGESYPQYF
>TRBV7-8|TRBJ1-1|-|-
TGTGCCAGCAGCTTACGTAGGAGAGGGAGCCAGACTGAAGCTTTCTTT
CASSLRRRGSQTEAFF
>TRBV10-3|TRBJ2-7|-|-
TGTGCCATCAGTGAGTCCGGGGAGCAGTACTTC
CAISESGEQYF
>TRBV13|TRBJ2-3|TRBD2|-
TGTGCCAGCAGCTTAGGCGTGACTAGCGACACAGATACGCAGTATTTT
CASSLGVTSDTDTQYF
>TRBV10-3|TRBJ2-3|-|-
TGTGCCATCAGTGACCGGTCAGATACGCAGTATTTT
CAISDRSDTQYF
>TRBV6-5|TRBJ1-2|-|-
TGTGCCAGCAGTTCAGGCTATGGCTACACCTTC
CASSSGYGYTF
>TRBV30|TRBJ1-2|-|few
TGTGCCGGCGGGCTTGGAGGCGACTATGGCTACACCTTC
CAGGLGGDYGYTF
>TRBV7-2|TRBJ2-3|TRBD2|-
TGTGCCAGCAGCTTAGGACTAGCGGGGACGCAGTATTTT
CASSLGLAGTQYF
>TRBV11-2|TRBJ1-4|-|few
TGTGCCAGCAGCCCCGGGGGGAAACTGTTTTTT
CASSPGGKLFF
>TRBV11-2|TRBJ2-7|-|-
TGTGCCAGCAGCCCCGGGGTAGTCCACGAGCAGTACTTC
CASSPGVVHEQYF
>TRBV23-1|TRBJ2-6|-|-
TGCGCCAGCACAGGGGATGGGGCCAACGTCCTGACTTTC
CASTGDGANVLTF
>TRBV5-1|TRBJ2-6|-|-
TGCGCCAGCAGCTCACGCCCTGCTTCTGGGGCCAACGTCCTGACTTTC
CASSSRPASGANVLTF
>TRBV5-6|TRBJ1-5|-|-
TGTGCCAGCAGTCGAAGGGACGGGAATCAGCCCCAGCATTTT
CASSRRDGNQPQHF
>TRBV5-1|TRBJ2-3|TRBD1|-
TGCGCCAGCAGCCAGACTGGGGACAGGGGGTCGGCAGATACGCAGTATTTT
CASSQTGDRGSADTQYF
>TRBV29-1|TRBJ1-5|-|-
TGCAGCGTTGAGGCCCGACTGAGGAGGGAGCCCCAGCATTTT
CSVEARLRREPQHF
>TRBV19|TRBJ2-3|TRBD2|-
TGTGCCAGTAGTGCCCACCCCGGGGGGGCTGGATCAGATACGCAGTATTTT
CASSAHPGGAGSDTQYF
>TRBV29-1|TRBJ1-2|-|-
TGCAGCGTTGGGGACCGGTCCGATGGCTACACCTTC
CSVGDRSDGYTF
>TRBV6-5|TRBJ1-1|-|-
TGTGCCAGCAGTAATTTCAGGGGAGAAGCTTTCTTT
CASSNFRGEAFF
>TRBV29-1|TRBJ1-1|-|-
TGCAGCGTTGAAGGTTGGCTGAACACTGAAGCTTTCTTT
CSVEGWLNTEAFF
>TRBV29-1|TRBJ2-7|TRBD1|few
TGCAGCGCCGGGGACAGCTCCTACGAGCAGTACTTC
CSAGDSSYEQYF